These 12 T cell receptor beta chains originate from one sample sequenced in a study of cytomegalovirus exposure and HLA in healthy donors. PCR was performed using 60 Vbeta and 13 Jbeta primers. TCRdb keeps only in-frame clones here, not all; method: immunoSEQ multiplex PCR. This table has 160,000 or so clones, around four fifths appearing once. The material sequenced was PBMCs. These receptors came from a man aged 18 to 29 in good health and CMV-seronegative.

The chain links TRBV6-1 to TRBJ1-5; D perhaps matches TRBD1 (6 bases). The CDR3 runs to 14 residues. Between the trimmed V and J ends, which lost 6 bases and 7 bases, there was a span of 16 bases. Per the germline V gene, CDR1 is MNHNS and CDR2 is SASEGT. Written as DNA, the CDR3 is TGTGCCAGCAGGGGGGCGGGAGGGGGACAGCCCCAGCATTTT. It specifies CASRGAGGGQPQHF.

The chain recombines TRBV27 with TRBJ2-4; the D is unclear. This CDR3 has 15 residues. The germline V gene encodes CDR1 MNHEY and CDR2 SMNVEV (reference sequence). The V end was cut by 4 bases, the J end by 5 bases, with 15 bases between. CDR3: CASSSVRLVQNIQYF. Here the CDR3 DNA reads TGTGCCAGCAGTTCCGTCCGACTGGTCCAAAACATTCAGTACTTC.

The chain recombines TRBV28 with TRBJ2-3, with D tentatively TRBD1 (5 bases). This CDR3 is built from 16 residues. Trimming pared 4 bases from V and 0 bases from J, leaving 14 bases between. Germline V CDR1 and CDR2: MDHEN, SYDVKM. CDR3 coding DNA: TGTGCCAGCAGTTCTCGCCGTGGGGCCAGCACAGATACGCAGTATTTT. Its translation: CASSSRRGASTDTQYF.

With regard to this clone: The sample contains more than one DNA sequence encoding this CDR3. J is TRBJ2-7 and V is TRBV6-5; 7 nucleotides match TRBD2. The ends lost 0 bases at V and 4 bases at J; junction bases unmatched: 3. The length of the CDR3 is 14 residues. Per the germline V gene, CDR1 is MNHEY and CDR2 is SVGAGI. The CDR3 spells CASSYSTGGYEQYF. The CDR3, as DNA: TGTGCCAGCAGTTACTCAACGGGAGGTTACGAGCAGTACTTC.

J is TRBJ2-2 and V is TRBV28; 12 bases align to TRBD1. Germline assignment: CDR1 MDHEN and CDR2 SYDVKM. The CDR3 has 15 residues. V dropped 6 bases and J dropped 5; count of bases not matched to a gene: 4. CDR3 bases: TGTGCCAGCAGGGGACAGGGGGCGAGGACCGGGGAGCTGTTTTTT. Residues: CASRGQGARTGELFF.

The chain uses TRBV21-1 and TRBJ1-2. TRBV21-1 is tagged as a pseudogene. CDR3 size: 10 residues. The CDR3, as DNA: TGTGCCAGCATTAGGGAGGGCTACACCTTC. Its protein is CASIREGYTF.

This chain links TRBV6-5 with TRBJ2-6, with D hard to call. Trimming cost V 9 bases and J 0 bases, with 6 bases left between them. The germline V gene has CDR1 MNHEY and CDR2 SVGAGI. The CDR3 runs to 13 residues. This CDR3 reads CASASSGANVLTF. The CDR3 DNA is TGTGCCAGTGCTAGCTCTGGGGCCAACGTCCTGACTTTC.

The rearrangement joins TRBV5-6 to TRBJ1-3; D is uncertain. Germline V gene lookup returns CDR1 SGHDT and CDR2 YYEEEE. V was pared by 1 base and J by 2 bases, with 10 bases between. The CDR3 is made up of 15 amino acids. In DNA form, the CDR3 reads TGTGCCAGCAGCTTGCGGGAGGTAGCTGGAAACACCATATATTTT. Protein sequence: CASSLREVAGNTIYF.

A few counts support this clone. In nucleotides, the CDR3 is TGTGCCAGCAGCTTCGGGAGCTACAATGAGCAGTTCTTC. Translation gives CASSFGSYNEQFF. The rearrangement links TRBV5-4 to TRBJ2-1, with D maybe TRBD2 (6 bases). Germline V gene data show CDR1 as SGHNT and CDR2 as YYREEE (reference sequence). The ends were cut back, 2 bases at V and 3 bases at J, with 6 bases in the middle. The CDR3 has 13 amino acids.

This CDR3 reads CASSPTGGTQYF. The CDR3 nucleotides are TGTGCCAGCAGCCCCACAGGGGGGACCCAGTACTTC. The chain is built from TRBV5-6 and TRBJ2-5, with 8 bases aligning to TRBD1. CDR3 length: 12 amino acids. Germline V gene data show CDR1 as SGHDT and CDR2 as YYEEEE. Trimming cost V 4 bases and J 7 bases; bases outside gene matches: 3.

The rearrangement uses TRBV9 and TRBJ2-5, with D tentatively TRBD2 (6 bases). The CDR3 runs 17 residues. Germline lookup yields CDR1 SGDLS and CDR2 YYNGEE. Trimming left V 3 bases short and J 0 bases short, with 18 bases between. In nucleotides, the CDR3 is TGTGCCAGCAGCGCCCCCGGAGGGTCGTGGCACCAAGAGACCCAGTACTTC. This translates into CASSAPGGSWHQETQYF.

The chain couples TRBV10-3 to TRBJ2-2; 12 positions match TRBD2. There are 16 residues in the CDR3. Trimming took 4 bases from V and 1 from J; bases not matched to a gene: 1. Germline CDR1 reads ENHRY; CDR2 reads SYGVKD. The DNA for the CDR3 is TGTGCCATCAGTGGGACTAGCGGGGAGAACACCGGGGAGCTGTTTTTT. Translating it yields CAISGTSGENTGELFF.